This passage covers 21 T cell receptor beta chains from one sample sequenced in a study of regulatory and conventional T cells in RAG deficiency. The sorted regulatory T cells were CD4+, CD25-high and CD127-low, with genomic DNA sequenced. Assay: immunoSEQ multiplex PCR; the TCRdb copy retains only in-frame clones and omits some. The sample lists about 7,100 clones, about 90% occurring once. This sample was also put to use in a study of regulatory T cells. That publication notes: The primer mix had 52 TRBV and 13 TRBJ primers.

Sequencing was carried out using CD127- CD25+ CD4+ Tregs sorted from blood. The source is a human donor in good health.

This rearrangement joins TRBV2 to TRBJ2-3; D unresolved. This CDR3 contains 14 residues. Trimming removed 4 bases from V and 3 bases from J, with 11 bases in between. Germline lookup yields CDR1 SNHLY and CDR2 FYNNEI. CDR3 sequence (DNA): TGTGCCAGCAGTGTCGGCCCAGGAACAGATACGCAGTATTTT. Translating it yields CASSVGPGTDTQYF.

The CDR3 DNA sequence: TGTGCCAGCAGCTTTGGGGGGACTGAAGCTTTCTTT. Encoded protein: CASSFGGTEAFF. The V gene is TRBV5-4, the J gene TRBJ1-1, with D perhaps TRBD1 (5 bases). Germline CDR1 is SGHNT and CDR2 is YYREEE (reference sequence). The V gene lost 2 bases and the J gene lost 5 bases, with 7 bases spanning the gap. CDR3 size: 12 residues.

The genes are TRBV4-1 and TRBJ1-2, with D maybe TRBD1 (6 bases). The CDR3 totals 15 residues. CDR1 is MGHRA, CDR2 YSYEKL, per germline. Trimming left V 0 bases short and J 8 bases short, with 16 bases between. The CDR3 region has the DNA TGCGCCAGCAGCCAAGATTCACAGGGTCCTTGGGGCTACACCTTC. Its translation is CASSQDSQGPWGYTF.

The chain is built from TRBV5-1 and TRBJ1-1; the D gene is possibly TRBD1 (5 bases). Trimming removed 1 base at V and 1 base at J, with 8 bases between. Germline assignment: CDR1 SGHRS and CDR2 YFSETQ. This CDR3 contains 14 residues. The CDR3 DNA reads TGCGCCAGCAGCTTGTCTACAGGGAACACTGAAGCTTTCTTT. Translating gives CASSLSTGNTEAFF.

This chain joins TRBV5-1 and TRBJ2-1; 12 bases align to TRBD2. The CDR3 is 15 residues long. J gave up 8 bases and V 0 bases, and 3 bases lay outside the gene matches. CDR1 and CDR2 (germline): SGHRS, YFSETQ. The CDR3 protein is CASSLASGGAYEQFF. The CDR3 DNA reads TGCGCCAGCAGCTTGGCTAGCGGGGGGGCCTATGAGCAGTTCTTC.

The chain employs TRBV2 and TRBJ2-7; 8 bases are shared with TRBD1. The germline gives CDR1 SNHLY, CDR2 FYNNEI. After removal of 4 bases from V and 4 bases from J, the junction contained 0 bases not matched to a gene. This CDR3 region has 12 residues. CDR3: CASSGQGYEQYF. DNA of the CDR3: TGTGCCAGCAGTGGACAGGGGTACGAGCAGTACTTC.

The chain carries TRBV19 and TRBJ2-2; 14 bases line up with TRBD2. Looked up from germline, CDR1 is LNHDA and CDR2 is SQIVND (reference sequence). The CDR3 totals 20 residues. Losses at the gene ends were 6 bases for V and 0 bases for J; bases not matched to a gene: 12. The CDR3 reads CASRTPPGLAGVSNTGELFF. CDR3 coding DNA: TGTGCCAGTAGGACCCCACCGGGACTAGCGGGGGTTTCGAACACCGGGGAGCTGTTTTTT.

The chain is built from TRBV9 and TRBJ1-3; TRBD1 matches at 10 bases. Germline V gene sequence: CDR1 SGDLS, CDR2 YYNGEE. J gave up 2 bases and V 0 bases, and 5 bases lay outside the gene matches. The CDR3 totals 17 residues. CDR3 nucleotides: TGTGCCAGCAGCGTAGGCCCGGGGACAGGGGCTGGAAACACCATATATTTT. This encodes CASSVGPGTGAGNTIYF.

This clone was recorded once. This rearrangement joins TRBV11-3 to TRBJ2-1, with 10 bases aligning to TRBD2. J gave up 5 bases and V 4 bases, and 5 bases lay outside the gene matches. CDR1 and CDR2 (germline): SGHNT, YENEEA. This CDR3 has 15 residues. This chain's CDR3 is CASSSLAGANNEQFF. The CDR3 nucleotides read TGTGCCAGCAGCTCTCTAGCGGGGGCGAACAATGAGCAGTTCTTC. Filled out from reference TRBV11-3 and TRBJ2-1, the complete variable domain reads EAGVVQSPRYKIIEKKQPVAFWCNPISGHNTLYWYLQNLGQGPELLIRYENEEAVDDSQLPKDRFSAERLKGVDSTLKIQPAELGDSAVYLCASSSLAGANNEQFFGPGTRLTVL.

This chain uses TRBV25-1 with TRBJ2-7, with D perhaps matching TRBD1 (5 bases). V lost 3 bases and J 6 bases, leaving 18 bases between the germline ends. The CDR3 has 15 amino acids. CDR1 is MGHDK and CDR2 is SYGVNS in the germline V gene. As DNA, the CDR3 is TGTGCCAGCAGTGATCAGACCTTGACAGTCGGCGAGCAGTACTTC. This sequence encodes CASSDQTLTVGEQYF.

As DNA, the CDR3 is TGTGCCAGTAGTATAGATCCGGGGACTATAAGCACAGATACGCAGTATTTT. Protein sequence: CASSIDPGTISTDTQYF. V and J are TRBV19 and TRBJ2-3; 7 nucleotides match TRBD2. J lost 0 bases, V lost 0 bases, and 6 bases had no gene match. CDR1 is LNHDA, CDR2 SQIVND, per germline (reference sequence). CDR3 length: 17 residues.

The J gene is TRBJ1-1, the V gene TRBV6-1; TRBD1 aligns across 7 bases. The V gene end was trimmed by 6 bases and the J gene end by 0 bases; junction bases not matched to a gene: 7. There are 15 residues in the CDR3. From germline, CDR1 is MNHNS and CDR2 SASEGT. CDR3 protein: CASRRGGMVNTEAFF. CDR3 in DNA: TGTGCCAGCAGAAGAGGGGGCATGGTGAACACTGAAGCTTTCTTT.

The V call is TRBV10-3, the J call TRBJ2-1; D is possibly TRBD2 (6 bases). The V gene lost 0 bases and the J gene lost 7 bases, with 13 bases spanning the gap. Looked up from germline, CDR1 is ENHRY and CDR2 is SYGVKD. This CDR3 has 15 amino acids. The CDR3 here is CAISESISAGNEQFF. In DNA form, the CDR3 reads TGTGCCATCAGTGAGTCGATAAGTGCGGGGAATGAGCAGTTCTTC.

The gene calls are TRBV11-2 and TRBJ2-1; TRBD2 matches 9 bases. CDR3 length: 14 amino acids. Germline CDR1 reads SGHAT; CDR2 reads FQNNGV. V gave up 10 bases and J gave up 3 bases; unmatched junction bases: 7. The CDR3, as DNA: TGTGCCACTTCCCTAGCGGGGATCTACAATGAGCAGTTCTTC. Amino acids: CATSLAGIYNEQFF.

The chain is built from TRBV27 and TRBJ1-1; unclear D gene. V lost 3 bases and J 5 bases, leaving 16 bases between the germline ends. Germline values: CDR1 MNHEY, CDR2 SMNVEV (reference sequence). The CDR3 sequence is 15 residues long. CDR3 residues: CASSFESPPWTEAFF. CDR3 nucleotide sequence: TGTGCCAGCAGTTTCGAGAGTCCGCCCTGGACTGAAGCTTTCTTT.

Within the sample, this clone is large (0.1 to 1%). The CDR3 reads CAIRVQGNTEAFF. The CDR3 coding sequence is TGTGCCATCAGAGTCCAGGGGAACACTGAAGCTTTCTTT. The chain has TRBV10-3 and TRBJ1-1, with D tentatively TRBD1 (5 bases). The CDR3 covers 13 residues. Germline CDR1 is ENHRY and CDR2 is SYGVKD. Trimming removed 6 bases at V and 1 base at J, with 9 bases between.

V gene TRBV6-6 combines with J gene TRBJ1-2, with 9 bases matching TRBD1. The CDR3 spans 14 residues. The germline V gene has CDR1 MNHNY and CDR2 SVGAGI (reference sequence). The V segment lost 6 bases and the J segment 8 bases; nucleotides outside the gene matches: 10. DNA of the CDR3: TGTGCCAGCAGCCTCGGACAGGGGCTGTGGGGCTACACCTTC. Its translation: CASSLGQGLWGYTF.

CDR3 in amino acids: CASSEHREADTQYF. The CDR3 nucleotides read TGTGCCAGCAGTGAACACAGGGAAGCAGATACGCAGTATTTT. The chain uses TRBV25-1 and TRBJ2-3, with TRBD1 as a possible D gene (6 bases). The CDR3 consists of 14 residues. Germline CDR1 MGHDK, CDR2 SYGVNS. The V gene lost 2 bases and the J gene lost 4 bases, with 10 bases spanning the gap.

This sequence joins TRBV5-6 and TRBJ2-2; D might be TRBD2 (6 bases). The CDR3 is 17 amino acids. The germline CDR1 and CDR2 sequences are SGHDT and YYEEEE. V gave up 4 bases and J gave up 0 bases, with 16 bases separating them. The CDR3 DNA reads TGTGCCAGCAGCATCTTTGGGGACTTAACGAACACCGGGGAGCTGTTTTTT. This gives the protein CASSIFGDLTNTGELFF.

The chain couples TRBV30 to TRBJ1-6, with D possibly matching TRBD1 (6 bases). CDR1 GTSNPN and CDR2 SVGIG come from the germline V gene (reference sequence). Trimming shortened V by 2 bases and J by 9 bases, and 14 bases separated the two germline ends. The CDR3 length is 14 residues. CDR3 residues: CAWSHQGRGSPLHF. CDR3 nucleotide sequence: TGTGCCTGGAGTCATCAGGGGCGCGGTTCACCCCTCCACTTT.

CDR3 in DNA: TGTGCCAGCAGCCCCCGAGAGAGAGAGAGCTTGCTTCAAGAGACCCAGTACTTC. Translation gives CASSPRERESLLQETQYF. The chain recombines TRBV9 with TRBJ2-5; D is unclear. Trimming shortened V by 4 bases and J by 2 bases, and 24 bases separated the two germline ends. Germline V gene lookup returns CDR1 SGDLS and CDR2 YYNGEE. The CDR3 consists of 18 residues.